The entry below gives a single T cell receptor (beta chain) sequence along with its context. Its antigen remains unidentified. The data originate from a study of blood T cells in healthy people across ages. Findings and caveats of the study: The diversity estimates, figures obtained from one million T cells, were considered underestimates.

Germline CDR1 is SGHRS and CDR2 is YFSETQ. This CDR3 is 11 amino acids long. V lost 10 bases and J 11 bases, leaving 18 bases between the germline ends. Through a sample-barcoded 5' primer and a J-beta primer mix, a second PCR was run for about 6 to 12 cycles. A 12-random-nucleotide template-switch adaptor tagged each cDNA molecule. TCRdb reanalysed the 5' RACE reads using MiXCR and keeps one entry per CDR3 protein. In the table there are more than 450,000 distinct CDR3 sequences, around 27% of which are singletons. This sample was shared with a second study, whose subject was T cells of mothers and their children.

This chain links TRBV5-1 with TRBJ1-1; D gene uncertain. The source is a boy aged 2-9 years in good health. The specimen sequenced was blood. In nucleotides, the CDR3 is TGCGCCGGCAAAGTGGGATCGAGGGCTTTCTTT. It codes for CAGKVGSRAFF.